This passage covers 23 T cell receptor beta chains from one sample sequenced in a study of CD8+CD57+ T cells in acquired aplastic anemia. All patients picked for sequencing had shown, by flow cytometry, an expansion of CD8+CD57+ cells. According to the study, genomic DNA was the template for TCR beta VDJ and CDR3 profiling. MiXCR, applied by TCRdb to the reads, yields one record per CDR3 protein. The repertoire holds about 160,000 distinct CDR3 sequences, with around 48% as singletons. Material: sorted CD4+, CD8+, or CD8+CD57+ T cells (not recorded which) from PBMCs. The receptors come from a human donor with aplastic anemia.

Many counts were recorded for this clonotype. The chain joins TRBV6-1 to TRBJ2-7, with no clear D. Germline CDR1 MNHNS, CDR2 SASEGT. The CDR3 contains 14 residues. The V and J ends lost 0 bases and 2 bases respectively, with 8 bases between them. The DNA for the CDR3 is TGTGCCAGCAGTGAAGCTCGGATGGCCTACGAGCAGTACTTC. Its translation: CASSEARMAYEQYF.

This clonotype was seen ten or more times. The gene calls are TRBV4-2 and TRBJ2-3; 14 nucleotides agree with TRBD2. Germline V lookup: CDR1 LGHNA, CDR2 YNFKEQ. V shed 4 bases and J 3 bases; nucleotides not matched to a gene: 9. The CDR3 is 18 residues long. The CDR3 loop is CASSPGTSGSLGTDTQYF. The DNA of the CDR3 is TGTGCCAGCAGCCCGGGGACTAGCGGGAGCTTGGGGACAGATACGCAGTATTTT.

In its sample, this clonotype was seen many times. The gene calls are TRBV7-9 and TRBJ1-1; D uncertain. The CDR3 runs 14 residues. Germline CDR1 is SEHNR and CDR2 is FQNEAQ (reference sequence). The V gene lost 1 base and the J gene lost 4 bases, with 10 bases spanning the gap. The CDR3 DNA follows: TGTGCCAGCAGCTTAGGCCAGACCAGCACTGAAGCTTTCTTT. The encoded protein is CASSLGQTSTEAFF.

Comments on this clonotype: This may be a read error: a much more frequent sequence differs by one nucleotide. This chain connects TRBV27 to TRBJ1-2; TRBD1 aligns across 7 bases. Germline V gene data show CDR1 as MNHEY and CDR2 as SMNVEV (reference sequence). The CDR3 is 12 residues long. The CDR3 loop is CASRPYRGGHTF. The CDR3 nucleotides are TGTGCCAGCAGGCCGTACAGGGGTGGCCACACCTTC.

This clonotype appeared many times. The rearrangement uses TRBV28 and TRBJ1-2, with 10 bases matching TRBD1. Germline CDR1 reads MDHEN; CDR2 reads SYDVKM. The CDR3 consists of 14 residues. Unmatched junction bases numbered 8, after V lost 7 bases and J lost 6 bases. The CDR3 loop is CASTYGTGENGYTF. In DNA, the CDR3 is TGTGCCAGCACTTATGGGACAGGGGAGAATGGCTACACCTTC.

The chain carries TRBV25-1 and TRBJ2-7; 8 positions agree with TRBD1. After removal of 6 bases from V and 7 bases from J, the junction contained 5 bases not matched to a gene. The CDR3 is 12 amino acids. Germline CDR1 reads MGHDK; CDR2 reads SYGVNS. For the CDR3, the DNA is TGTGCCAGCAGATCCAGGGGGCATGAGCAGTACTTC. It encodes CASRSRGHEQYF.

With regard to this clonotype: With a much larger clone just one base away, this may be a read error. The CDR3 coding sequence is TGTGCCAGCGGCCAAGATAGGTCTAGCGGGCGGAGTGGGGAAGCCGAGCAGTACTTC. Translation: CASGQDRSSGRSGEAEQYF. The chain couples TRBV4-2 to TRBJ2-7, with 8 bases lining up with TRBD2. The CDR3 consists of 19 residues. Germline V gene data show CDR1 as LGHNA and CDR2 as YNFKEQ.

The table lists this clonotype with many counts. The chain links TRBV20-1 to TRBJ2-1, with TRBD2 identical over 9 bases. J lost 8 bases, V lost 1 base, and 6 bases had no gene match. The CDR3 has 14 residues. Germline V gene lookup returns CDR1 DFQATT and CDR2 SNEGSKA (reference sequence). CDR3 DNA sequence: TGCAGTGCTAGAGGCGGGAGGGCCGTCTATGAGCAGTTCTTC. This gives the protein CSARGGRAVYEQFF.

The V call is TRBV7-9, the J call TRBJ2-1; D gene ambiguous. Germline CDR1 reads SEHNR; CDR2 reads FQNEAQ (reference sequence). This CDR3 is built from 10 residues. V was trimmed by 8 bases and J by 6 bases, leaving 5 bases between them. The CDR3 DNA reads TGTGCCAGCGGTCCCAATGAGCAGTTCTTC. Residues: CASGPNEQFF.

This clonotype was seen repeatedly, ten times or more. The V and J genes are TRBV20-1 and TRBJ2-2; tentative D call: TRBD1 (6 bases). The V gene lost 6 bases and the J gene lost 3 bases, with 11 bases spanning the gap. The CDR3 spans 13 residues. The germline gives CDR1 DFQATT, CDR2 SNEGSKA (reference sequence). In DNA, the CDR3 is TGCAGTGCGAGGACAGCATACACCGGGGAGCTGTTTTTT. Protein: CSARTAYTGELFF.

Ten or more counts support this clonotype. V and J are TRBV20-1 and TRBJ2-7; TRBD1 matches 9 bases. There are 14 residues in the CDR3. J was trimmed by 4 bases and V by 6 bases; bases with no gene match: 10. The germline CDR1 and CDR2 sequences are DFQATT and SNEGSKA (reference sequence). The DNA of the CDR3 is TGCAGTGCCACCGAGGGACAGGGTCAATACGAGCAGTACTTC. Its translation: CSATEGQGQYEQYF.

The sample holds one count of this clonotype. The chain combines TRBV2 with TRBJ2-5; 12 nucleotides line up with TRBD2. With 3 bases clipped from V and 4 bases from J, the junction kept 3 bases outside the gene matches. CDR3 size: 15 residues. Germline CDR1 SNHLY, CDR2 FYNNEI. The CDR3 region is CASSEILAGGETQYF. CDR3 DNA: TGTGCCAGCAGTGAGATACTAGCGGGGGGAGAGACCCAGTACTTC.

The V and J genes are TRBV2 and TRBJ1-5; perhaps TRBD1 as D (5 bases). CDR3 length: 14 amino acids. The germline V gene has CDR1 SNHLY and CDR2 FYNNEI. Between the trimmed V and J ends, which lost 3 bases and 6 bases, there was a span of 12 bases. The CDR3 is CASSEQGVVQPQHF. The CDR3 nucleotides read TGTGCCAGCAGTGAGCAGGGAGTGGTTCAGCCCCAGCATTTT. Drawing the rest from reference TRBV2 and TRBJ1-5, the complete variable domain is EPEVTQTPSHQVTQMGQEVILRCVPISNHLYFYWYRQILGQKVEFLVSFYNNEISEKSEIFDDQFSVERPDGSNFTLKIRSTKLEDSAMYFCASSEQGVVQPQHFGDGTRLSIL.

This clonotype has ten or more counts. This sequence joins TRBV5-6 and TRBJ2-7; D is perhaps TRBD1 (5 bases). Trimming took 4 bases from V and 4 from J, leaving 18 bases between them. Germline assignment: CDR1 SGHDT and CDR2 YYEEEE. The CDR3 contains 15 residues. The CDR3 sequence is CASSLVGHTNYEQYF. CDR3 in DNA: TGTGCCAGCAGCCTAGTCGGACACACAAATTACGAGCAGTACTTC. Drawing the rest from reference TRBV5-6 and TRBJ2-7, the complete variable domain is DAGVTQSPTHLIKTRGQQVTLRCSPKSGHDTVSWYQQALGQGPQFIFQYYEEEERQRGNFPDRFSGHQFPNYSSELNVNALLLGDSALYLCASSLVGHTNYEQYFGPGTRLTVT.

A word on this clonotype: A read error is likely, as this CDR3 ends without the conserved phenylalanine or tryptophan. The chain employs TRBV24-1 and TRBJ2-5; weak D call: TRBD1 (6 bases). The CDR3 spans 14 residues. In germline, CDR1 is KGHDR, CDR2 SFDVKD. Here the CDR3 reads CATRPQGQQGTQYL. In DNA form, the CDR3 reads TGTGCCACCCGACCACAGGGACAACAAGGGACCCAGTACCTC.

The chain is built from TRBV29-1 and TRBJ2-4, with D perhaps TRBD1 or TRBD2 (7 bases each). CDR1 and CDR2 (germline): SQVTM, ANQGSEA. V lost 4 bases and J lost 7, with 11 bases in between. CDR3 length equals 12 residues. The CDR3 here is CSVGQGGNIQYF. CDR3 DNA sequence: TGCAGCGTTGGACAGGGAGGGAACATTCAGTACTTC.

V gene TRBV10-3 combines with J gene TRBJ2-3; the D is unclear. Germline loops: CDR1 ENHRY, CDR2 SYGVKD. This CDR3 is built from 12 residues. With 10 bases removed from V and 0 bases from J, the gap between germline ends came to 8 bases. The CDR3 region has the DNA TGTGCCACCTCCTCTAGCACAGATACGCAGTATTTT. Encoded protein: CATSSSTDTQYF.

This clonotype was counted only a few times. In DNA form, the CDR3 reads TGTGCCAGCAGCTTCTTCAACTCGGGCACTGAAGCTTTCTTT. Translated: CASSFFNSGTEAFF. V gene TRBV11-2 combines with J gene TRBJ1-1; D is undetermined. The V and J ends lost 3 bases and 4 bases respectively, with 12 bases between them. The CDR3 runs 14 residues. Germline V CDR1 and CDR2: SGHAT, FQNNGV.

The CDR3 is CSALRTSGYSYEQYF. The CDR3 DNA is TGCAGTGCTTTGAGGACTAGCGGGTACTCCTACGAGCAGTACTTC. The genes are TRBV20-1 and TRBJ2-7; 11 bases fit TRBD2. Looked up from germline, CDR1 is DFQATT and CDR2 is SNEGSKA (reference sequence). The CDR3 has 15 amino acids. The ends lost 5 bases at V and 0 bases at J; junction bases unmatched: 6.

The chain carries TRBV7-2 and TRBJ2-3; D remains unclear. This CDR3 has 13 amino acids. Deletions cut 1 base from V and 3 bases from J, with 5 bases between. The V gene's germline CDR1 is SGHTA and CDR2 FQGNSA. CDR3 bases: TGTGCCAGCAGCTTAGTGCAGACAGATACGCAGTATTTT. This translates into CASSLVQTDTQYF.

This clonotype was detected ten times or more. The V and J genes are TRBV5-1 and TRBJ2-7; either TRBD1 or TRBD2 may fit D (6 bases each). Germline-derived CDR1 and CDR2 are SGHRS and YFSETQ. V lost 3 bases and J 4 bases, leaving 14 bases between the germline ends. The CDR3 is made up of 14 amino acids. The CDR3 here is CASSWAGHPYEQYF. The DNA for the CDR3 is TGCGCCAGCAGCTGGGCGGGACACCCTTACGAGCAGTACTTC.

In this sample, this clonotype turned up many times. J is TRBJ2-1 and V is TRBV9; tentative D call: TRBD1 (5 bases). V was pared by 4 bases and J by 10 bases, with 15 bases between. The V gene's germline CDR1 is SGDLS and CDR2 YYNGEE. The length of the CDR3 is 13 residues. As DNA, the CDR3 is TGTGCCAGCAGCCCGACCCAGGGCACCGAGCAGTTCTTC. Its protein is CASSPTQGTEQFF. Full variable domain (remainder filled in from reference TRBV9 and TRBJ2-1): DSGVTQTPKHLITATGQRVTLRCSPRSGDLSVYWYQQSLDQGLQFLIQYYNGEERAKGNILERFSAQQFPDLHSELNLSSLELGDSALYFCASSPTQGTEQFFGPGTRLTVL.

The V gene is TRBV7-9, the J gene TRBJ2-7; weak D call: TRBD1 (6 bases). CDR3 size: 14 residues. Germline V CDR1 and CDR2: SEHNR, FQNEAQ (reference sequence). V lost 5 bases and J lost 3, with 14 bases in between. The DNA of the CDR3 is TGTGCCAGCAGCGGACCAGGGGTAGGCTACGAGCAGTACTTC. This codes for CASSGPGVGYEQYF. Using reference TRBV7-9 and TRBJ2-7 for the parts outside the CDR3, the full variable domain is DTGVSQNPRHKITKRGQNVTFRCDPISEHNRLYWYRQTLGQGPEFLTYFQNEAQLEKSRLLSDRFSAERPKGSFSTLEIQRTEQGDSAMYLCASSGPGVGYEQYFGPGTRLTVT.